These 18 T cell receptor beta chains were all obtained from the same sample, sequenced in a study of persistence of HIV-infected CD4 T cells. Sequencing used immunoSEQ version 4 in survey mode. This table comes from immunoSEQ multiplex PCR, and its TCRdb copy is limited to in-frame clones, with some not included. Of tens of thousands of clones listed, around 80% are singletons. The stimulus was lysate of CMV-infected fibroblasts, roughly 9.2 ug/mL. CD40L-negative CD69-negative CD45RO-high memory CD4+ T cells were sorted as populations depleted of antigen-responding cells. The antigens for these receptors are not known. The sequencing used CD4+ T cells sorted from PBMCs after roughly 19-hour stimulation, collected from a patient who received antiretroviral therapy. The receptors were sampled from an adult man with HIV who was CMV-seropositive.

This sequence joins TRBV27 and TRBJ2-5; D call uncertain. CDR1 and CDR2 (germline): MNHEY, SMNVEV (reference sequence). V lost 2 bases and J 9 bases, leaving 13 bases between the germline ends. This CDR3 has 13 residues. The DNA of the CDR3 is TGTGCCAGCAGTTTAGCACGGGCCTCCGCCCAGTACTTC. It is translated as CASSLARASAQYF.

V and J are TRBV18 and TRBJ1-2, with D unresolved. CDR3 length: 13 residues. Trimming stripped 2 bases from V and 2 bases from J, with 6 bases between. The germline CDR1 and CDR2 sequences are KGHSH and LQKENI. The CDR3 bases are TGTGCCAGCTCACCAACCAAGAACTATGGCTACACCTTC. Translating gives CASSPTKNYGYTF.

The chain carries TRBV30 and TRBJ1-2; D is undetermined. Germline V CDR1 and CDR2: GTSNPN, SVGIG (reference sequence). Trimming removed 1 base from V and 4 bases from J, with 10 bases in between. The CDR3 runs to 13 residues. In DNA, the CDR3 is TGTGCCTGGAGTGGAGGGTCCTCCTATGGCTACACCTTC. Amino acids: CAWSGGSSYGYTF.

The chain has TRBV2 and TRBJ2-7, with 9 positions matching TRBD2. This CDR3 comprises 15 residues. Germline CDR1 SNHLY, CDR2 FYNNEI. V lost 6 bases and J lost 1; bases outside the gene matches: 7. The CDR3 sequence is CASRFSGGGSYEQYF. In DNA, the CDR3 is TGTGCCAGCAGGTTTAGCGGGGGCGGATCCTACGAGCAGTACTTC.

The chain recombines TRBV15 with TRBJ1-1; 11 nucleotides match TRBD1. With V trimmed by 8 bases and J by 1 base, 3 bases remained unmatched. Germline loops: CDR1 LNHNV, CDR2 YYDKDF (reference sequence). The CDR3 has 14 residues. CDR3 coding DNA: TGTGCCACCCGGACAGGGGGCGCGAACACTGAAGCTTTCTTT. It encodes CATRTGGANTEAFF.

The chain links TRBV10-3 to TRBJ2-7; possibly TRBD1 or TRBD2 for D (7 bases each). Trimming took off 5 bases at V and 7 bases at J, with 15 bases between the two ends. The V gene's germline CDR1 is ENHRY and CDR2 SYGVKD. The CDR3 totals 13 residues. The CDR3 protein is CAISRGRGGEQYF. The CDR3 region has the DNA TGTGCCATCAGTCGAGGCAGGGGGGGGGAGCAGTACTTC.

Of note for this clone: Germline and junction disagree at one end, which may indicate a read error. V gene TRBV28 combines with J gene TRBJ2-7, with D perhaps being TRBD1 or TRBD2 (7 bases each). The V gene's germline CDR1 is MDHEN and CDR2 SYDVKM. The CDR3 sequence is 13 residues long. CDR3 sequence: CASNLLRGGQIQF. The CDR3 coding sequence is TGTGCCAGCAATCTACTAAGGGGGGGACAGATACAATTC.

The CDR3 region is CASSLGDREKLFF. The CDR3 DNA sequence: TGTGCCAGCAGCTTAGGGGACAGGGAGAAACTGTTTTTT. This rearrangement joins TRBV7-9 to TRBJ1-4, with 9 bases identical to TRBD1. CDR1 is SEHNR, CDR2 FQNEAQ, per germline (reference sequence). With 1 base clipped from V and 11 bases from J, the junction kept 2 bases outside the gene matches. The CDR3 length is 13 residues.

The J gene is TRBJ1-5, the V gene TRBV4-2; weak D call: TRBD1 (6 bases). Germline CDR1 and CDR2: LGHNA and YNFKEQ. V was trimmed by 4 bases and J by 3 bases, leaving 13 bases between them. This CDR3 is built from 15 residues. CDR3 residues: CASSLGGLDNQPQHF. The CDR3 DNA reads TGTGCCAGCAGCCTAGGGGGACTCGACAATCAGCCCCAGCATTTT.

This chain links TRBV11-3 with TRBJ1-1, with TRBD1 identical over 7 bases. Germline lookup yields CDR1 SGHNT and CDR2 YENEEA. V lost 5 bases and J lost 0; bases outside the gene matches: 15. This CDR3 is built from 18 residues. This chain's CDR3 is CASSPLRGGITLNTEAFF. The DNA for the CDR3 is TGTGCCAGCAGCCCGCTCCGAGGGGGCATCACCCTGAACACTGAAGCTTTCTTT.

V gene TRBV3-1 (or the pseudogene TRBV3-2) combines with J gene TRBJ1-5; 10 bases fit TRBD1. Germline V CDR1 and CDR2: LGHDT, YNNKEL (reference sequence). V lost 5 bases to trimming and J lost 6 bases; unmatched junction nucleotides: 4. The CDR3 loop spans 14 amino acids. CDR3 coding DNA: TGTGCCAGCAGCATGACAGGGGGCGGTCAGCCCCAGCATTTT. The encoded protein is CASSMTGGGQPQHF.

This clone came up a few times. The CDR3 reads CASSLGGGRHSPLHF. The CDR3 nucleotides read TGCGCCAGCAGCTTGGGGGGGGGACGTCATTCACCCCTCCACTTT. The rearrangement uses TRBV5-1 and TRBJ1-6; TRBD1 is a possible D gene (5 bases). Per the germline V gene, CDR1 is SGHRS and CDR2 is YFSETQ. The CDR3 has 15 amino acids. V lost 0 bases to trimming and J lost 8 bases, with 12 bases between them.

The J gene is TRBJ2-3, the V gene TRBV19; 10 bases are a match to TRBD2. The CDR3 is made up of 15 amino acids. V gave up 5 bases and J gave up 6 bases; unmatched junction bases: 8. Per the germline V gene, CDR1 is LNHDA and CDR2 is SQIVND (reference sequence). CDR3 in amino acids: CASSPYSGGPDTQYF. Here the CDR3 DNA reads TGTGCCAGTAGTCCCTATAGCGGGGGGCCGGATACGCAGTATTTT.

The genes are TRBV19 and TRBJ1-5, with D hard to call. Trimming cost V 2 bases and J 3 bases, with 8 bases left between them. CDR1 is LNHDA and CDR2 is SQIVND in the germline V gene (reference sequence). The CDR3 is 14 amino acids. Here the CDR3 reads CASSIYQANQPQHF. CDR3 nucleotides: TGTGCCAGTAGTATATACCAGGCCAATCAGCCCCAGCATTTT. The full variable domain, with the rest looked up from reference TRBV19 and TRBJ1-5, is DGGITQSPKYLFRKEGQNVTLSCEQNLNHDAMYWYRQDPGQGLRLIYYSQIVNDFQKGDIAEGYSVSREKKESFPLTVTSAQKNPTAFYLCASSIYQANQPQHFGDGTRLSIL.

The rearrangement joins TRBV7-2 to TRBJ2-1; TRBD2 matches at 13 bases. CDR3 length: 17 amino acids. The germline V gene has CDR1 SGHTA and CDR2 FQGNSA. The V and J ends lost 4 bases and 7 bases, in that order; junction bases with no gene match: 10. CDR3 region: CASSSSRLAGGRNEQFF. For the CDR3, the DNA is TGTGCCAGCAGCTCTTCACGACTAGCGGGGGGAAGAAATGAGCAGTTCTTC.

In this sample, this clone turned up once. V is TRBV27 and J is TRBJ1-6, with TRBD1 as a possible D gene (6 bases). Trimming pared 3 bases from V and 3 bases from J, leaving 15 bases between. The CDR3 spans 17 residues. Germline lookup yields CDR1 MNHEY and CDR2 SMNVEV (reference sequence). CDR3 residues: CASSFGQPSFYNSPLHF. In DNA, the CDR3 is TGTGCCAGCAGTTTCGGACAGCCCTCCTTCTATAATTCACCCCTCCACTTT.

The V gene is TRBV7-2, the J gene TRBJ1-2; TRBD1 matches at 8 bases. CDR3 length equals 14 residues. Looked up from germline, CDR1 is SGHTA and CDR2 is FQGNSA. With 5 bases clipped from V and 7 bases from J, the junction kept 9 bases outside the gene matches. CDR3 nucleotides: TGTGCCAGCAGCCCTGGACAGGGCATGGGTGGCTACACCTTC. This gives the protein CASSPGQGMGGYTF.

This chain links TRBV19 with TRBJ2-3, with D perhaps assigned TRBD1 or TRBD2 (5 bases each). Trimming cost V 1 base and J 5 bases, with 7 bases left between them. CDR3 length: 13 amino acids. Germline loops: CDR1 LNHDA, CDR2 SQIVND (reference sequence). The chain's CDR3 is CASSIAGGDTQYF. CDR3 bases: TGTGCCAGTAGTATAGCTGGGGGAGATACGCAGTATTTT.